One and the same sample provided the 3 T cell receptor beta chains below, sequenced in a study of shared clonotypes between healthy human individuals. Data came from immunoSEQ multiplex PCR; TCRdb stores just in-frame clones and leaves some out. The repertoire holds about 1,900,000 clones, roughly 94% seen once, with roughly 1% in the top ten. Positively selected for CCR7, the CD45RO-negative cells used as naive CD8 cells excluded terminally differentiated effector memory CD45RA+ cells. Input material: naive CD8+ T cells sorted from blood. These receptors came from a man between 18 and 29 years old in good health.

This clone came up once. J is TRBJ2-5 and V is TRBV9; 8 positions match TRBD2. Trimming removed 0 bases from V and 4 bases from J; junction bases left unmatched: 8. The CDR3 contains 16 residues. The germline gives CDR1 SGDLS, CDR2 YYNGEE. This chain's CDR3 is CASSVDGSGAGETQYF. CDR3 bases: TGTGCCAGCAGCGTAGATGGTAGCGGGGCCGGAGAGACCCAGTACTTC.

Here the CDR3 reads CASSEEMGNTEAFF. The CDR3 DNA reads as TGTGCCAGCAGTGAAGAAATGGGAAACACTGAAGCTTTCTTT. V usage is TRBV6-1 and J usage is TRBJ1-1; D gene uncertain. Germline CDR1 is MNHNS and CDR2 is SASEGT. CDR3 length: 14 amino acids. V was clipped by 1 base and J by 2 bases, with 8 bases between them.

Details on this clone: The germline gene is not matched at one end of the junction; a read error may be the cause. The chain links TRBV7-7 to TRBJ2-1; perhaps TRBD2 as D (6 bases). The germline gives CDR1 SSHAT, CDR2 FNYEAQ (reference sequence). This CDR3 region has 14 residues. CDR3 nucleotide sequence: TGTGCTAGCAGCCCCCCCGGGGGCTACAATGAGCAGTTCTTC. It encodes CASSPPGGYNEQFF.